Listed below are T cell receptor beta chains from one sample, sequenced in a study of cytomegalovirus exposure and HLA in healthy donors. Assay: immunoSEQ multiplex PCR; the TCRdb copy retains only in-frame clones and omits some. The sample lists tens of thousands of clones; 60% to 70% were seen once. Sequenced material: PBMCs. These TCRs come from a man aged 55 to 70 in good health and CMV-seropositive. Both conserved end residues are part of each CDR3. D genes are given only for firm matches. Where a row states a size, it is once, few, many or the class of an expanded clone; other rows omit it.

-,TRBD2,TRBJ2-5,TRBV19,TGTGCCAGTAGTACACTAGCGGGAGAGACCCAGTACTTC,CASSTLAGETQYF
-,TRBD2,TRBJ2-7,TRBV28,TGTGCCAGCAGTGCCCAACTAGCGGTCTACGAGCAGTACTTC,CASSAQLAVYEQYF
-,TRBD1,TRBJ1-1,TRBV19,TGTGCCAGTACCCTAAGGACAGGTATGAACACTGAAGCTTTCTTT,CASTLRTGMNTEAFF
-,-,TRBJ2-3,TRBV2,TGTGCCAGCAGGACTGATAACACAGATACGCAGTATTTT,CASRTDNTDTQYF
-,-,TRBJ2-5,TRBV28,TGTGCCACAAGCCGGACTGAGCTTAAAGAGACCCAGTACTTC,CATSRTELKETQYF
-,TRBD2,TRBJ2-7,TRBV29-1,TGCAGCGCGGCGGGAGACAGCTCCTACGAGCAGTACTTC,CSAAGDSSYEQYF
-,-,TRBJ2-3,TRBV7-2,TGTGCCAGCAGCCGTACAGATACGCAGTATTTT,CASSRTDTQYF
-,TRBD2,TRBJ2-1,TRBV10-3,TGTGCCATCAGTGAGTCGGGGGAGGGCCAAAATGAGCAGTTCTTC,CAISESGEGQNEQFF
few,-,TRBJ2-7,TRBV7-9,TGTGCCAGCAGCTTAGCCAGGGCCCCATATCCCTACGAGCAGTACTTC,CASSLARAPYPYEQYF
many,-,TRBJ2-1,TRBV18,TGTGCCAGCTCACCAATAAGCGACAATGAGCAGTTCTTC,CASSPISDNEQFF
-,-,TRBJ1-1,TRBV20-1,TGCAGTGCGGAACGACAGATTGAAGCTTTCTTT,CSAERQIEAFF
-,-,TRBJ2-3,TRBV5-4,TGTGCCAGCAGCTTGCCCTCAGATACGCAGTATTTT,CASSLPSDTQYF
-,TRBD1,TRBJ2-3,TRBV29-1,TGCAGCGTTGAAGATCACGCGTCTGGGGACAGGGGTGATACGCAGTATTTT,CSVEDHASGDRGDTQYF
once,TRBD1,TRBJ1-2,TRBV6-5,TGTGCCAGCAGCCGGACAGGGGTGGCTAACTATGGCTACACCTTC,CASSRTGVANYGYTF